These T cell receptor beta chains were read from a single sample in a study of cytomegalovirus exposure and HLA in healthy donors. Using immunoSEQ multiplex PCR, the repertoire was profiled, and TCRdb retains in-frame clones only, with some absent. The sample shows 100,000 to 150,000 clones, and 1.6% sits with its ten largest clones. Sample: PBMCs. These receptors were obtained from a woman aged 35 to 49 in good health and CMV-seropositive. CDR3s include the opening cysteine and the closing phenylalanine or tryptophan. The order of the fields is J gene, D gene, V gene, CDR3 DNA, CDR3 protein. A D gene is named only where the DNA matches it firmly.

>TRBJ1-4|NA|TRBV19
TGTGCCAGTAGTACCCTACACAGGGCTGGGGATGAAAAACTGTTTTTT
CASSTLHRAGDEKLFF
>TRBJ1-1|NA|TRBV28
TGTGCCAGCAGTTTATCCTTAAACGGTAACACTGAAGCTTTCTTT
CASSLSLNGNTEAFF
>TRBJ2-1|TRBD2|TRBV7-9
TGTGCCAGCAGCCGACTAGCGGGAGTTTACAATGAGCAGTTCTTC
CASSRLAGVYNEQFF
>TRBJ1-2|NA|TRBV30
TGTGCCTGGAAAGAAACTCTCTTC
CAWKETLF
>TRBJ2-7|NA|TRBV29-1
TGCAGCGTTGGGGGGCCAAACTACGAGCAGTACTTC
CSVGGPNYEQYF
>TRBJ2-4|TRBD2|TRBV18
TGTGCCAGCTCACCTAGCGGGATGGCCAAAAACATTCAGTACTTC
CASSPSGMAKNIQYF
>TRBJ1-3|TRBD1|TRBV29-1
TGCAGCGTTGAAGATGCGAGGACAGGGACGAGCTCTGGAAACACCATATATTTT
CSVEDARTGTSSGNTIYF
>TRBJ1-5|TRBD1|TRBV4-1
TGCGCCAGCAGCCAAGATCCGGGACAGGGGATCAATCAGCCCCAGCATTTT
CASSQDPGQGINQPQHF
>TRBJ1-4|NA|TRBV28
TGTGCCAGCAGTCAAACAGGGCCCACTAATGAAAAACTGTTTTTT
CASSQTGPTNEKLFF
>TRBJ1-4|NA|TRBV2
TGTGCCAGTCTGGGGGAGCCGGGGGGAAATGAAAAACTGTTTTTT
CASLGEPGGNEKLFF
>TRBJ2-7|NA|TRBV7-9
TGTGCCAGCAGCTTAGAAGGACTATGGGTGTACTTC
CASSLEGLWVYF
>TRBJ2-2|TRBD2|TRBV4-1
TGCGCCAGCAGCCGTCGACTAGCGGGAAGGAACGGGGAGCTGTTTTTT
CASSRRLAGRNGELFF
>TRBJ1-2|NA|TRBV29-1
TGCAGCGCCGATAATTGGGCCAGGAACAGCGGCTACACCTTC
CSADNWARNSGYTF
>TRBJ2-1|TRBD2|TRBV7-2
TGTGCCAGCAGCCCAACCCTCCCCTCTAGCGGCTCCTACAATGAGCAGTTCTTC
CASSPTLPSSGSYNEQFF
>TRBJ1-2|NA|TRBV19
TGTGCCAGTAGTACCCAGACTAACTATGGCTACACCTTC
CASSTQTNYGYTF
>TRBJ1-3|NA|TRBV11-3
TGTGCCAGCAGCTCGAGGGATACCTCTGGAAACACCATATATTTT
CASSSRDTSGNTIYF
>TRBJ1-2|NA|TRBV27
TGTGCCAGCAGTCTCACCACCCAGAGGGAAGGCTACACCTTC
CASSLTTQREGYTF
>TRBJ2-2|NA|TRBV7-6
TGTGCCAGCAAGTCTAGTAGTGACACCGGGGAGCTGTTTTTT
CASKSSSDTGELFF
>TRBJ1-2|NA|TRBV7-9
TGTGCCAGCAGCTCCGGACAGCGATCTTTTGGCTACACCTTC
CASSSGQRSFGYTF
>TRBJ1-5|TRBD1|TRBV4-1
TGCGCCAGCAGCCAAGACCCGGGACAGGGGGCACAGCCCCAGCATTTT
CASSQDPGQGAQPQHF
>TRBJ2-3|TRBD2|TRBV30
TGTGCCTGGAGTTTAGCGGGGGGCACAGATACGCAGTATTTT
CAWSLAGGTDTQYF
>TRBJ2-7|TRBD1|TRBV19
TGTGCCAGTAGTGATGGACAGGGGATCCACGAGCAGTACTTC
CASSDGQGIHEQYF
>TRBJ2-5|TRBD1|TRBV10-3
TGTGCCATCAGCCCCGGGACAGGGAGGTTAGAGACCCAGTACTTC
CAISPGTGRLETQYF
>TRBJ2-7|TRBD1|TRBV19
TGTGCCAGTAGTATCGGGGACAGGGGCTACGAGCAGTACTTC
CASSIGDRGYEQYF
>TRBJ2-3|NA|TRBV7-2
TGTGCCAGCAGCGTCAGGGGTACCACAGATACGCAGTATTTT
CASSVRGTTDTQYF
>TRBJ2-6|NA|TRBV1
TGCACCAGCAGCCAAGGTCCAGGCTCCTGTGGGGCCAACGTCCTGACTTTC
CTSSQGPGSCGANVLTF
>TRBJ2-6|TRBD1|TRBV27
TGTGCCAGCAGTTGGGGACAGGGCTTACCTGGGGCCAACGTCCTGACTTTC
CASSWGQGLPGANVLTF
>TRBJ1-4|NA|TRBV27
TGTGCCAGCAGTCCCTGGGAGACAGGAGGTGAAAAACTGTTTTTT
CASSPWETGGEKLFF
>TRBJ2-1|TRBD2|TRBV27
TGTGCCAGTTCGGGACTAGCGGCTTACAATGAGCAGTTCTTC
CASSGLAAYNEQFF
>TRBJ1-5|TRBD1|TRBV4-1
TGCGCCAGCAGCCTTCGACAGGGTAGCAATCAGCCCCAGCATTTT
CASSLRQGSNQPQHF
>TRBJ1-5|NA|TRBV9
TGTGCCAGCAGCGCTACAGGGAATGGCAATCAGCCCCAGCATTTT
CASSATGNGNQPQHF
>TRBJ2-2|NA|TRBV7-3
TGTGCCAGCAGCTTAGCGGTCAACACCGGGGAGCTGTTTTTT
CASSLAVNTGELFF